The clone carrying this T cell receptor (beta chain) was counted once. Its antigen remains unidentified. Germline CDR1 reads MNHEY; CDR2 reads SVGAGI. V lost 4 bases and J lost 7; bases outside the gene matches: 8. The CDR3 sequence is 15 residues long. Time point given: pretreatment peripheral blood. Profiled with immunoSEQ multiplex PCR; TCRdb holds only in-frame clones, not every one. The sample records roughly 63,000 clones, roughly 81% being singletons. These data belong to a study of PD-L1 blockade in urothelial cancer. The overall study: Twenty-five of 29 patients were males with bladder-origin urothelial cancer. It was at 3 weeks (second dose) and 6 weeks after treatment start that blood was analyzed. Study-wide results and caveats: Those with durable benefit had larger increases in tumor-associated blood clones at 3 weeks.

The source was PBMCs, collected around atezolizumab (anti-PD-L1) treatment. The V gene is TRBV6-5, the J gene TRBJ2-5; 11 bases align to TRBD2. The sequence derives from a man between 65 and 85 years old with urothelial cancer. This CDR3 reads CASSLSSGGSVTQYF. The CDR3 nucleotides are TGTGCCAGCAGTTTGTCTAGCGGGGGGTCGGTGACCCAGTACTTC.